This T cell receptor beta chain was recovered during a study of T cells in Graves' hyperthyroidism and ophthalmopathy. Study-level background: The blood sample was taken at first diagnosis, before treatment began.

The study based diagnoses on clinical symptoms, serum thyroxine and TRAb, thyroid ultrasound and orbital computed tomography. This CDR3 has 14 residues. Germline CDR1 reads SGDLS; CDR2 reads YYNGEE. V lost 0 bases to trimming and J lost 6 bases; unmatched junction nucleotides: 3. Broader study findings: Before onset, by a median of around 6.4 months, the model predicted ophthalmopathy. Blood also carried most thyroid clonotypes expanded above 0.001.

Researchers amplified the TCR beta CDR3 regions from RNA transcripts. An initial round of RT-PCR targeting the TCR CDR3 relied on the HTBI primer set. TCRdb independently ran MiXCR on the multiplex PCR reads; one entry per CDR3 protein. The sample yields about 59,000 distinct CDR3 sequences, about 50% seen once. This clonotype was seen only once. Its target is unknown. This sequence was found in a woman aged 55-69 years with Graves' ophthalmopathy. The chain is built from TRBV9 and TRBJ2-7; 10 nucleotides align to TRBD2. Specimen: blood. CDR3 sequence: CASSVGASGGEQYF. CDR3 DNA: TGTGCCAGCAGCGTAGGGGCTAGCGGGGGCGAGCAGTACTTC. The full variable domain, its missing parts supplied by reference TRBV9 and TRBJ2-7, is DSGVTQTPKHLITATGQRVTLRCSPRSGDLSVYWYQQSLDQGLQFLIQYYNGEERAKGNILERFSAQQFPDLHSELNLSSLELGDSALYFCASSVGASGGEQYFGPGTRLTVT.